A single sample is the source of the 17 T cell receptor beta chains below, sequenced in a study of OX40 agonist ivuxolimab in advanced cancers. TCRdb's copy holds only in-frame clones and misses some; the assay was immunoSEQ multiplex PCR. The sample gives under 85,000 clones, 80% to 85% of which show up once; about 7.4% is in the top ten. The starting material was CD4+ or CD8+ T cells sorted from blood, obtained in a trial of the OX40 agonist ivuxolimab. The receptors were gathered from an adult with an advanced solid tumor such as melanoma, head and neck, liver or kidney cancer.

This chain uses TRBV28 with TRBJ1-4; no clear D. CDR1 is MDHEN and CDR2 is SYDVKM in the germline V gene. This CDR3 contains 12 residues. Between the trimmed V and J ends, which lost 1 base and 7 bases, there was a span of 4 bases. The CDR3 coding sequence is TGTGCCAGCAGTTTATTCCTTGAAAAACTGTTTTTT. Translation: CASSLFLEKLFF. Based on the CDR3 plus reference TRBV28 and TRBJ1-4, the full variable domain is DVKVTQSSRYLVKRTGEKVFLECVQDMDHENMFWYRQDPGLGLRLIYFSYDVKMKEKGDIPEGYSVSREKKERFSLILESASTNQTSMYLCASSLFLEKLFFGSGTQLSVL.

In DNA, the CDR3 is TGCGCCAGCAGCTTACGACCCGCGGATGATACGCAGTATTTT. The encoded protein is CASSLRPADDTQYF. The chain recombines TRBV5-1 with TRBJ2-3; D gene uncertain. V was cut by 2 bases and J by 6 bases, with 13 bases left in between. The CDR3 runs to 14 residues. Germline values: CDR1 SGHRS, CDR2 YFSETQ. The whole variable domain, remainder taken from reference TRBV5-1 and TRBJ2-3, is KAGVTQTPRYLIKTRGQQVTLSCSPISGHRSVSWYQQTPGQGLQFLFEYFSETQRNKGNFPGRFSGRQFSNSRSEMNVSTLELGDSALYLCASSLRPADDTQYFGPGTRLTVL.

This clone qualifies as medium-sized. V is TRBV6-6 and J is TRBJ2-5, with unresolved D. From germline, CDR1 is MNHNY and CDR2 SVGAGI (reference sequence). Trimming left V 2 bases short and J 1 base short, with 5 bases between. The CDR3 contains 13 residues. The CDR3 is CASSYAGQETQYF. CDR3 coding DNA: TGTGCCAGCAGTTACGCCGGCCAAGAGACCCAGTACTTC.

The chain joins TRBV5-1 to TRBJ1-2; D unresolved. Looked up from germline, CDR1 is SGHRS and CDR2 is YFSETQ. The CDR3 extends over 12 amino acids. The ends were cut back, 2 bases at V and 2 bases at J, with 4 bases in the middle. The CDR3 coding sequence is TGCGCCAGCAGCTTTGAGAACTATGGCTACACCTTC. Translating gives CASSFENYGYTF.

V gene TRBV28 combines with J gene TRBJ1-6; 10 bases agree with TRBD1. The CDR3 runs to 15 residues. V shed 4 bases and J 8 bases; nucleotides not matched to a gene: 5. From germline, CDR1 is MDHEN and CDR2 SYDVKM. CDR3: CASSSSGTGDSPLHF. The CDR3 nucleotides read TGTGCCAGCAGTTCCTCCGGGACAGGGGATTCACCCCTCCACTTT. The variable domain in full, completed from reference TRBV28 and TRBJ1-6, reads DVKVTQSSRYLVKRTGEKVFLECVQDMDHENMFWYRQDPGLGLRLIYFSYDVKMKEKGDIPEGYSVSREKKERFSLILESASTNQTSMYLCASSSSGTGDSPLHFGNGTRLTVT.

This rearrangement joins TRBV7-6 to TRBJ2-3, with D unclear. The CDR3 has 16 amino acids. Trimming shortened V by 1 base and J by 1 base, and 12 bases separated the two germline ends. Germline CDR1 and CDR2: SGHVS and FNYEAQ. The CDR3 nucleotides are TGTGCCAGCAGCTTAGATGGTAGGGTGGGCACAGATACGCAGTATTTT. Protein sequence: CASSLDGRVGTDTQYF.

The CDR3 DNA reads TGTGCTAGTGGGGAAAGGGCTAATGAGCAGTTCTTC. As protein: CASGERANEQFF. The chain carries TRBV12-5 and TRBJ2-1; D is unresolved. The V gene's germline CDR1 is LGHNT and CDR2 FRNRAP. V dropped 6 bases and J dropped 7 bases, with 10 bases sitting between them. The CDR3 loop spans 12 amino acids.

This clone turned up a few times. This chain uses TRBV27 with TRBJ2-7; 8 nucleotides match TRBD1. The CDR3 consists of 14 residues. Unmatched junction bases numbered 10, after V lost 6 bases and J lost 6 bases. In germline, CDR1 is MNHEY, CDR2 SMNVEV (reference sequence). The CDR3 DNA reads TGTGCCAGCAGGGGGGCCGGGACAGGAGTCGAGCAGTACTTC. As protein: CASRGAGTGVEQYF.

V gene TRBV5-1 combines with J gene TRBJ2-3, with 9 nucleotides matching TRBD2. V trimming: 4 bases; J trimming: 4 bases; junction bases outside the gene matches: 4. The CDR3 is 14 residues long. From germline, CDR1 is SGHRS and CDR2 YFSETQ. This CDR3 is CASSHSGGADTQYF. CDR3 DNA sequence: TGCGCCAGCAGCCATAGCGGGGGCGCAGATACGCAGTATTTT.

The chain recombines TRBV9 with TRBJ2-1, with D perhaps matching TRBD2 (6 bases). This CDR3 is built from 15 residues. V lost 4 bases, J lost 0 bases, and 11 bases lay in between. CDR1 and CDR2 from the germline V gene are SGDLS and YYNGEE. DNA of the CDR3: TGTGCCAGCAGCACAGCGGGCTCCTCCTACAATGAGCAGTTCTTC. Its protein is CASSTAGSSYNEQFF.

Written as DNA, the CDR3 is TGTGCCAGCTCCCGTGGACAGGGGGCTGTTGAAAAACTGTTTTTT. It encodes CASSRGQGAVEKLFF. The rearrangement joins TRBV18 to TRBJ1-4, with TRBD1 matching over 11 bases. J lost 7 bases, V lost 6 bases, and 7 bases had no gene match. The CDR3 is 15 amino acids. Germline V gene lookup returns CDR1 KGHSH and CDR2 LQKENI.

The V gene is TRBV7-2, the J gene TRBJ1-1; possibly TRBD1 for D (5 bases). The ends were cut back, 5 bases at V and 1 base at J, with 14 bases in the middle. The CDR3 consists of 15 residues. Per the germline V gene, CDR1 is SGHTA and CDR2 is FQGNSA. The CDR3 protein is CASSPGMGPNTEAFF. The CDR3 DNA reads as TGTGCCAGCAGCCCTGGAATGGGGCCGAACACTGAAGCTTTCTTT. The full variable domain, its missing parts supplied by reference TRBV7-2 and TRBJ1-1, is GAGVSQSPSNKVTEKGKDVELRCDPISGHTALYWYRQSLGQGLEFLIYFQGNSAPDKSGLPSDRFSAERTGGSVSTLTIQRTQQEDSAVYLCASSPGMGPNTEAFFGQGTRLTVV.

The chain has TRBV7-9 and TRBJ1-4; 7 bases line up with TRBD1. This CDR3 has 15 amino acids. The J segment lost 6 bases and the V segment lost 0 bases, leaving 4 bases of the junction unmatched. CDR1 SEHNR and CDR2 FQNEAQ come from the germline V gene (reference sequence). The CDR3 here is CASSLAGGGDEKLFF. The DNA for the CDR3 is TGTGCCAGCAGCTTAGCGGGAGGGGGCGATGAAAAACTGTTTTTT.

The chain uses TRBV21-1 and TRBJ2-7. TRBV21-1 is listed as a pseudogene. The CDR3 is 18 residues long. CDR3 loop: CASSKGIAVWDGPYEQYF. CDR3 DNA sequence: TGTGCCAGCAGCAAAGGGATCGCCGTTTGGGACGGTCCCTACGAGCAGTACTTC.

This clone occurred a few times. The chain has TRBV7-6 and TRBJ2-1; D is unresolved. V lost 1 base to trimming and J lost 5 bases, with 6 bases between them. Germline V lookup: CDR1 SGHVS, CDR2 FNYEAQ. The CDR3 loop spans 13 amino acids. Here the CDR3 DNA reads TGTGCCAGCAGCTTAGGCCGCAACAATGAGCAGTTCTTC. This translates into CASSLGRNNEQFF.

The rearrangement joins TRBV2 to TRBJ1-5, with 10 bases that match TRBD1. This CDR3 is 16 amino acids long. Germline-derived CDR1 and CDR2 are SNHLY and FYNNEI. V gave up 3 bases and J gave up 6 bases; unmatched junction bases: 8. The CDR3 sequence: CASSDLTGGAGQPQHF. CDR3 in DNA: TGTGCCAGCAGTGACCTGACAGGGGGCGCGGGTCAGCCCCAGCATTTT.

The gene calls are TRBV5-1 and TRBJ2-2, with unresolved D. The CDR3 spans 14 residues. With 0 bases removed from V and 1 base from J, the gap between germline ends came to 4 bases. CDR1 and CDR2 (germline): SGHRS, YFSETQ. CDR3 protein: CASSLARNTGELFF. CDR3 DNA: TGCGCCAGCAGCTTGGCCCGGAACACCGGGGAGCTGTTTTTT.